This entry describes one T cell receptor beta chain. This clonotype has ten or more counts. This clone's antigen is unknown. There are no base qualities to consult, and no much larger clone falls within one base. The data derive from a study of T cells in Graves' hyperthyroidism and ophthalmopathy (dated by TCRdb to about 2019). Study-level background: Peripheral blood was collected at initial diagnosis, before any treatment. TCR V-J signatures able to tell the groups apart were searched for in a discovery cohort of some 100 patients, of whom around 42 had Graves' ophthalmopathy and 57 had stable Graves' hyperthyroidism. Prospective prediction of ophthalmopathy was tested in an independent validation cohort consisting of roughly 19 hyperthyroidism patients and over 15 patients who later progressed to ophthalmopathy. For training and testing, the 100 patients in the discovery cohort were randomly divided in a 7:3 ratio. In more than 5 Graves' hyperthyroidism patients, the study also compared T-cell repertoires from thyroid tissue with T-cell repertoires from blood. Following sampling, methimazole starting at 30 mg daily was given to hyperthyroidism patients, and high-dose intravenous methylprednisolone was given to ophthalmopathy patients. TCR Vbeta CDR3 sequencing of some 140 peripheral blood samples (approximately 44 ophthalmopathy, about 74 hyperthyroidism and approximately 17 progressor patients) is reported in the paper. General findings and caveats noted by the study authors: In validation, progression to ophthalmopathy was predicted by the model with 70% to 71% sensitivity and under 85% specificity, a median of roughly six months before onset. Most expanded thyroid clonotypes (frequency above 0.001) were also detected in blood, a finding suggesting that blood repertoires may reflect thyroid immune responses. No statistical method was used to fix the sample size in advance, and group allocation was not hidden from the investigators. In cross-validation, a model built on a 13 V-J signature told ophthalmopathy apart from stable hyperthyroidism with under 90% sensitivity and approximately 81% specificity, and in testing the same model reached 80%/75%.

Relative to germline, V is missing 0 bases and J is missing 8 bases, with 3 bases of the junction outside any gene match. CDR1 and CDR2 are drawn from the germline V gene: SGHTA, FQGTGA. From its cysteine to its phenylalanine, the CDR3 spans 15 amino acids. CDR3 DNA only is kept here, 45 bases in frame from base 1. Stable Graves' hyperthyroidism was defined as the absence of progression to ophthalmopathy over 18 months of follow-up. Hyperthyroidism patients were newly diagnosed, had a disease duration of under 2 months, and were aged 18 to 65 years. Any patient with an uncontrolled infection, another autoimmune disease, pregnancy or lactation was excluded. Diagnoses were established on the basis of clinical symptoms, serum thyroxine and TRAb, thyroid ultrasound, and orbital computed tomography. Ficoll-Paque density gradient centrifugation was used to isolate PBMCs from 10 ml of fresh peripheral blood. Trizol reagent was used to extract total RNA, and RNA quality was then checked on an Agilent 2100 Bioanalyzer.

The TCR beta CDR3 regions were amplified from the RNA transcripts. A first-round RT-PCR of the TCR CDR3 used the HTBI primer set with the Qiagen OneStep RT-PCR kit. The libraries were constructed in a second round of multiplex PCR and then size-selected and purified. The libraries were sequenced on an Illumina HiSeq2000 using paired-end 100 bp reads. The original methods were these. SOAPnuke was used to process the raw data, removing reads that contained adapters or uncalled bases, had a mean Phred below 15, or lacked an exact match to the constant primer or identifier. COPE v1.2.5 was used to merge the high-quality paired reads, and each unique nucleotide sequence was defined as a clonotype. Clonotypes were aligned to IMGT TRBV, TRBD and TRBJ reference segments using MiTCR v1.1. Analysis was restricted to V-J combinations with a frequency above 0.0001, which covered roughly 99% of repertoires. The TCS score was defined as F50 (clonal expansion) divided by E x V (chaos), with BLOSUM62-based TCRdist calculated between CDR3 peptides within each V-J. Welch's t-statistics and random forest reduced 500 to 550 V-J features to 13, which were used in a naive Bayes classifier (R e1071). Clones were called with MiXCR by TCRdb after fastp trimmed the public reads at Q25, and only in-frame beta chains were retained. Each entry is one CDR3 protein sequence, shown with its most common DNA and genes. The V and J calls were not made by the authors but by TCRdb's processing. The sample includes around 500,000 distinct CDR3 sequences, with 13% to 15% observed a single time. The ten largest clones add up to 15% to 20% of the sample.

This receptor was taken from a woman aged 18-29 years with Graves' hyperthyroidism. Material for sequencing was blood. The sequence is built from TRBV7-3 and TRBJ2-1; TRBD2 lines up with 11 middle nucleotides. The CDR3 amino acid sequence is: CASSLTGTSGHEQFF. The base sequence is TGTGCCAGCAGCTTAACGGGGACTAGCGGCCATGAGCAGTTCTTC. Joined to the reference TRBV7-3 and TRBJ2-1 proteins, this CDR3 gives the full variable domain: GAGVSQTPSNKVTEKGKYVELRCDPISGHTALYWYRQSLGQGPEFLIYFQGTGAADDSGLPNDRFFAVRPEGSVSTLKIQRTERGDSAVYLCASSLTGTSGHEQFFGPGTRLTVL.